This T cell receptor beta chain was recorded in a study of CD8 T cells in Susac syndrome. V was pared by 5 bases and J by 7 bases, with 3 bases of the junction left unmatched. This CDR3 has 12 residues. CDR1 is MGHDK and CDR2 is SYGVNS in the germline V gene. Reverse transcription of 0.5 to 1 ug RNA was performed with random hexamers. MiXCR, applied by TCRdb to the immunoSEQ multiplex PCR reads, yields one record per CDR3 protein. Here the sample spans 140,000 to 150,000 distinct CDR3 sequences, around 95% being singletons. The chain joins TRBV25-1 to TRBJ1-2; TRBD1 matches 8 bases. This TCR was sampled from a human donor with Susac syndrome. Sequenced: CD4+ T cells from PBMCs. CDR3: CASSQGAGGYTF. The CDR3 DNA sequence: TGTGCCAGCAGTCAGGGGGCTGGTGGCTACACCTTC.